This T cell receptor (beta chain) is drawn from a study of cytomegalovirus exposure and HLA in healthy donors. The PCR contained 60 Vbeta and 13 Jbeta primers. The table came from immunoSEQ multiplex PCR; TCRdb's copy has only in-frame clones and leaves some out. The sample shows about 140,000 clones, over 70% of them seen only once. Study results and caveats: The authors later linked a missense DCLRE1C variant to TCR beta V- and J-gene trimming.

Turning to this clone: Antigen specificity is unknown.

This receptor was taken from a man aged 35 to 55 in good health and CMV-seropositive. Sequencing input: PBMCs.

In DNA, the CDR3 is TGCAGCGTTGAAGATAGCAGGGCAGGCTCCTACAATGAGCAGTTCTTC. This sequence encodes CSVEDSRAGSYNEQFF. V is TRBV29-1 and J is TRBJ2-1, with D possibly being TRBD1 (5 bases). Per germline, CDR1 SQVTM and CDR2 ANQGSEA. The ends were cut back, 0 bases at V and 0 bases at J, with 12 bases in the middle. The CDR3 covers 16 residues.